One sample yielded the 18 T cell receptor beta chains listed below, sequenced in a study of Ad26.COV2.S vaccination and SARS-CoV-2 variants. Treatment indicated: roughly 20 received Ad26.COV2.S at low or high dose, single or two shots; 5 received placebo; per-sample allocation not given. Day 63 after the first vaccine or placebo injection was the time point for sampling. The data were produced by immunoSEQ multiplex PCR, yet TCRdb's version contains in-frame clones alone and is incomplete. Of about 430,000 clones listed, 75% to 95% are singletons. Sequenced here: peripheral blood, sampled in a trial of Ad26.COV2.S vaccine versus placebo. All receptors derive from a person between 18 and 60 years old who received the Ad26.COV2.S COVID-19 vaccine or a placebo.

V and J are TRBV9 and TRBJ2-6; tentatively, D is TRBD2 (7 bases). Trimming removed 7 bases from V and 1 base from J, with 18 bases in between. From germline, CDR1 is SGDLS and CDR2 YYNGEE. This CDR3 contains 17 residues. The CDR3: CASSVGGAISGANVLTF. Written as DNA, the CDR3 is TGTGCCAGCTCTGTTGGGGGGGCTATTTCTGGGGCCAACGTCCTGACTTTC.

J is TRBJ2-3 and V is TRBV3-1 (or the pseudogene TRBV3-2); D unclear. The V gene's germline CDR1 is LGHDT and CDR2 YNNKEL (reference sequence). V lost 1 base to trimming and J lost 1 base, with 18 bases between them. The CDR3 totals 18 residues. The CDR3 sequence: CASSQVCQEVPGTDTQYF. CDR3 bases: TGTGCCAGCAGCCAAGTTTGTCAGGAAGTCCCAGGCACAGATACGCAGTATTTT.

The V call is TRBV19, the J call TRBJ1-6; 8 nucleotides line up with TRBD1. V lost 6 bases to trimming and J lost 8 bases; unmatched junction nucleotides: 6. Germline CDR1 LNHDA, CDR2 SQIVND (reference sequence). CDR3 size: 14 residues. The chain's CDR3 is CASRGVDRDSPLHF. In DNA, the CDR3 is TGTGCCAGTAGAGGGGTGGACAGGGATTCACCCCTCCACTTT. Based on the CDR3 plus reference TRBV19 and TRBJ1-6, the full variable domain is DGGITQSPKYLFRKEGQNVTLSCEQNLNHDAMYWYRQDPGQGLRLIYYSQIVNDFQKGDIAEGYSVSREKKESFPLTVTSAQKNPTAFYLCASRGVDRDSPLHFGNGTRLTVT.

This clone has more than one count but fewer than ten. The chain uses TRBV29-1 and TRBJ2-1, with D maybe TRBD1 (5 bases). V shed 0 bases and J shed 5 bases, with 8 bases lying between them. CDR1 SQVTM and CDR2 ANQGSEA come from the germline V gene. The CDR3 covers 13 residues. In DNA, the CDR3 is TGCAGCGTTGAAGATACCAGGGACAATGAGCAGTTCTTC. Protein: CSVEDTRDNEQFF.

The chain employs TRBV6-5 and TRBJ2-4, with D perhaps TRBD1 (6 bases). Trimming left V 8 bases short and J 15 bases short, with 17 bases between. The germline V gene encodes CDR1 MNHEY and CDR2 SVGAGI. The CDR3 has 11 amino acids. The chain's CDR3 is CASVLGGRRYF. CDR3 coding DNA: TGTGCCAGCGTCCTAGGGGGTAGGCGGTACTTC.

This chain uses TRBV7-9 with TRBJ2-3; the D is unclear. V was clipped by 0 bases and J by 7 bases, with 8 bases between them. In germline, CDR1 is SEHNR, CDR2 FQNEAQ (reference sequence). The CDR3 is 13 residues long. In nucleotides, the CDR3 is TGTGCCAGCAGCTTAGCAACTGTGAATACGCAGTATTTT. This encodes CASSLATVNTQYF.

CDR3 residues: CAWSVGPTYNEQFF. For the CDR3, the DNA is TGTGCCTGGAGTGTAGGACCAACCTACAATGAGCAGTTCTTC. The chain carries TRBV30 and TRBJ2-1, with no clear D. Germline V CDR1 and CDR2: GTSNPN, SVGIG (reference sequence). The V end lost 0 bases, the J end lost 2 bases, and 8 bases lay between the germline ends. This CDR3 comprises 14 residues.

This rearrangement joins TRBV27 to TRBJ1-6; 8 bases fit TRBD1. The trim removed 6 bases at V and 9 bases at J, leaving 10 bases unmatched. The germline CDR1 and CDR2 sequences are MNHEY and SMNVEV (reference sequence). The CDR3 contains 15 residues. The CDR3: CASRQPGQVGSPLHF. As DNA, the CDR3 is TGTGCCAGCAGGCAACCGGGACAGGTCGGTTCACCCCTCCACTTT.

This clone was detected a few times. V usage is TRBV5-1 and J usage is TRBJ2-5, with 8 bases matching TRBD2. The CDR3 runs to 15 residues. V shed 0 bases and J 5 bases; nucleotides not matched to a gene: 6. Germline values: CDR1 SGHRS, CDR2 YFSETQ. The CDR3 spells CASSLGREGPETQYF. The CDR3 bases are TGCGCCAGCAGCTTGGGTCGGGAGGGCCCGGAGACCCAGTACTTC.

Details on this clone: Lacking the conserved final phenylalanine or tryptophan, this CDR3 likely reflects a read error. It is unclear where the CDR3 begins or ends on the DNA, so no DNA is shown, and the CDR3 is as TCRdb lists it. This rearrangement joins TRBV20-1 to TRBJ1-2; the DNA was not compared with TRBD1, the D call given in the table. The CDR3 extends over 11 residues, inclusive of both ends. Germline CDR1 and CDR2: DFQATT and SNEGSKA (reference sequence). The CDR3 sequence: CSARDQALDMV.

Here the CDR3 reads CATSSKAGETQYF. CDR3 nucleotide sequence: TGTGCCACCAGTTCAAAGGCGGGGGAGACCCAGTACTTC. The genes are TRBV24-1 and TRBJ2-5; a weak D match, TRBD2 (6 bases). Germline loops: CDR1 KGHDR, CDR2 SFDVKD. V lost 6 bases and J 5 bases, leaving 12 bases between the germline ends. This CDR3 has 13 amino acids.

This chain links TRBV5-1 with TRBJ1-1, with TRBD1 as a possible D gene (6 bases). The CDR3 covers 15 residues. V gave up 3 bases and J gave up 5 bases, with 17 bases separating them. Germline V CDR1 and CDR2: SGHRS, YFSETQ. CDR3 amino acids: CASSWSGEGETEAFF. The CDR3 DNA follows: TGCGCCAGCAGCTGGAGTGGGGAGGGGGAAACTGAAGCTTTCTTT.

The V and J genes are TRBV20-1 and TRBJ2-7, with D tentatively TRBD1 (6 bases). Germline V lookup: CDR1 DFQATT, CDR2 SNEGSKA (reference sequence). The CDR3 covers 13 residues. V was pared by 3 bases and J by 5 bases, with 14 bases between. CDR3 coding DNA: TGCAGTGCTAGTTACAGGGATTGGGACGAGCAGTACTTC. Residues: CSASYRDWDEQYF.

The genes are TRBV24-1 and TRBJ2-2, with D perhaps being TRBD1 or TRBD2 (6 bases each). Trimming removed 5 bases at V and 5 bases at J, with 11 bases between. CDR1 and CDR2 (germline): KGHDR, SFDVKD. The length of the CDR3 is 14 residues. The CDR3 bases are TGTGCCACCAGTGGGACGGGGGCTACCGGGGAGCTGTTTTTT. This gives the protein CATSGTGATGELFF.

V is TRBV7-9 and J is TRBJ1-2, with a possible D match to TRBD1 (5 bases). With 0 bases removed from V and 4 bases from J, the gap between germline ends came to 9 bases. The CDR3 consists of 14 residues. Per the germline V gene, CDR1 is SEHNR and CDR2 is FQNEAQ (reference sequence). CDR3 sequence (DNA): TGTGCCAGCAGCTTAGCGACAGCAATCTATGGCTACACCTTC. Its translation: CASSLATAIYGYTF. The complete variable domain, with remaining parts taken from reference TRBV7-9 and TRBJ1-2, reads DTGVSQNPRHKITKRGQNVTFRCDPISEHNRLYWYRQTLGQGPEFLTYFQNEAQLEKSRLLSDRFSAERPKGSFSTLEIQRTEQGDSAMYLCASSLATAIYGYTFGSGTRLTVV.

This clone was observed a single time. The CDR3 here is CASSLSIPGGAGALYSYEQYF. The DNA for the CDR3 is TGTGCCAGCAGTTTATCGATCCCAGGGGGGGCAGGAGCGCTATACTCCTACGAGCAGTACTTC. The chain is built from TRBV27 and TRBJ2-7; D may match TRBD1 or TRBD2 (7 bases each). The V end lost 0 bases, the J end lost 0 bases, and 27 bases lay between the germline ends. This CDR3 is built from 21 residues. The germline V gene encodes CDR1 MNHEY and CDR2 SMNVEV (reference sequence).

This chain connects TRBV9 to TRBJ2-2; D is unclear. Germline V gene sequence: CDR1 SGDLS, CDR2 YYNGEE. V was pared by 0 bases and J by 4 bases, with 16 bases between. The CDR3 has 17 amino acids. CDR3 sequence reads: CASSVGVVGSGTGELFF. CDR3 sequence (DNA): TGTGCCAGCAGCGTAGGGGTCGTGGGATCGGGCACCGGGGAGCTGTTTTTT. The variable domain in full, with the rest retrieved from reference TRBV9 and TRBJ2-2, is DSGVTQTPKHLITATGQRVTLRCSPRSGDLSVYWYQQSLDQGLQFLIQYYNGEERAKGNILERFSAQQFPDLHSELNLSSLELGDSALYFCASSVGVVGSGTGELFFGEGSRLTVL.

The rearrangement uses TRBV10-1 and TRBJ2-5; unclear D gene. This CDR3 is 14 amino acids long. Germline CDR1 and CDR2: WNHNN and SYGVQD (reference sequence). Trimming took 8 bases from V and 2 from J, leaving 15 bases between them. CDR3 sequence (DNA): TGCGCCAGCGTAGCAAATGAAAAACAAGAGACCCAGTACTTC. It encodes CASVANEKQETQYF.